This T cell receptor beta chain was profiled in a study of shared clonotypes between healthy human individuals. This CDR3 comprises 16 residues. From germline, CDR1 is MNHEY and CDR2 SMNVEV (reference sequence). V gave up 1 base and J gave up 0 bases, with 11 bases separating them. Remarks on this clone: What it binds is not known.

CD8 cells classed as naive were CD45RO-negative and positively selected for CCR7, excluding terminally differentiated effector memory CD45RA+ cells. The repertoire was sequenced with immunoSEQ multiplex PCR; TCRdb's copy has only in-frame clones and lacks some. The sample records about 2.2 million clones, 90% to 95% being singletons. Whole-study findings and limits: Apart from blood, nothing was sampled; tissue repertoires likely differ.

The chain couples TRBV27 to TRBJ2-3; unclear D gene. The specimen sequenced was naive CD8+ T cells from PBMCs. The receptor comes from a man aged 18 to 30 in good health. Some clones in this sample may be carry-over from other donors' samples. The chain's CDR3 is CASSLYFTLSTDTQYF. CDR3 in DNA: TGTGCCAGCAGTTTATACTTCACTCTTAGCACAGATACGCAGTATTTT.